These 20 T cell receptor beta chains share one sample of origin, sequenced in a study of blood T cell repertoires in COVID-19. Measured with immunoSEQ multiplex PCR; TCRdb has only the in-frame clones, and not every one. The data hold more than 45,000 clones, with 70% to 90% observed a single time. Sequenced material: peripheral blood. The source of these receptors is a human donor with active COVID-19. The donor label of this sample is uncertain.

The J gene is TRBJ1-1, the V gene TRBV29-1; 7 bases are a match to TRBD1. The V gene's germline CDR1 is SQVTM and CDR2 ANQGSEA. The V segment lost 0 bases and the J segment 0 bases; nucleotides outside the gene matches: 7. This CDR3 spans 16 amino acids. The chain's CDR3 is CSVEDLHRGLNTEAFF. CDR3 coding DNA: TGCAGCGTTGAAGATCTGCACAGGGGTTTGAACACTGAAGCTTTCTTT.

This clone appeared a few times. The chain combines TRBV7-3 with TRBJ2-5, with TRBD2 identical over 8 bases. J lost 0 bases, V lost 3 bases, and 6 bases had no gene match. This CDR3 region has 16 residues. Germline CDR1 and CDR2: SGHTA and FQGTGA. The CDR3 bases are TGTGCCAGCAGCTTGGGCAGAGCGGGGGACCAAGAGACCCAGTACTTC. It is translated as CASSLGRAGDQETQYF.

The CDR3 region has the DNA TGTGCCAGCAGCTTAGGCAGGACATATGGCTACACCTTC. Protein product: CASSLGRTYGYTF. The rearrangement links TRBV11-2 to TRBJ1-2; a possible D gene is TRBD1 (5 bases). V was pared by 1 base and J by 5 bases, with 8 bases between. This CDR3 has 13 amino acids. From germline, CDR1 is SGHAT and CDR2 FQNNGV. Based on the CDR3 plus reference TRBV11-2 and TRBJ1-2, the full variable domain is EAGVAQSPRYKIIEKRQSVAFWCNPISGHATLYWYQQILGQGPKLLIQFQNNGVVDDSQLPKDRFSAERLKGVDSTLKIQPAKLEDSAVYLCASSLGRTYGYTFGSGTRLTVV.

The chain is built from TRBV3-1 (or the pseudogene TRBV3-2) and TRBJ2-2; D is unclear. V lost 5 bases, J lost 2 bases, and 15 bases lay in between. CDR3 length: 16 amino acids. The germline gives CDR1 LGHDT, CDR2 YNNKEL (reference sequence). CDR3 loop: CASSANYAPNTGELFF. The CDR3 coding sequence is TGTGCCAGCAGCGCAAACTACGCCCCCAACACCGGGGAGCTGTTTTTT.

The gene calls are TRBV11-2 and TRBJ2-7; the D gene is possibly TRBD2 (6 bases). Trimming removed 2 bases at V and 7 bases at J, with 15 bases between. This CDR3 comprises 14 residues. The V gene's germline CDR1 is SGHAT and CDR2 FQNNGV. This CDR3 is CASSLWRGAGEQYF. The CDR3 DNA follows: TGTGCCAGCAGCTTATGGCGGGGCGCCGGGGAGCAGTACTTC. The full variable domain, with the rest looked up from reference TRBV11-2 and TRBJ2-7, is EAGVAQSPRYKIIEKRQSVAFWCNPISGHATLYWYQQILGQGPKLLIQFQNNGVVDDSQLPKDRFSAERLKGVDSTLKIQPAKLEDSAVYLCASSLWRGAGEQYFGPGTRLTVT.

This clone came up once. The rearrangement links TRBV29-1 to TRBJ2-7, with a tentative D call TRBD2 (6 bases). V lost 0 bases to trimming and J lost 7 bases, with 16 bases between them. CDR1 SQVTM and CDR2 ANQGSEA come from the germline V gene. The CDR3 covers 14 residues. The CDR3 loop is CSVEDPAGPGEQYF. The CDR3 bases are TGCAGCGTTGAAGATCCGGCGGGGCCGGGGGAGCAGTACTTC.

This clone was recorded once. The V gene is TRBV12-3 or TRBV12-4, the J gene TRBJ2-7; a weak D match, TRBD1 (5 bases). The CDR3 extends over 12 amino acids. V was pared by 1 base and J by 6 bases, with 7 bases between. Here the CDR3 DNA reads TGTGCCAGCAGTTTAGAAGGGGTCGAGCAGTACTTC. Residues: CASSLEGVEQYF.

The count of this clone is one. The V call is TRBV5-1, the J call TRBJ1-1; tentatively, D is TRBD1 (5 bases). Germline-derived CDR1 and CDR2 are SGHRS and YFSETQ. Trimming pared 4 bases from V and 2 bases from J, leaving 15 bases between. This CDR3 region has 15 residues. The CDR3 loop reads CASSISSGVNTEAFF. The CDR3 nucleotides read TGCGCCAGCAGCATAAGTTCGGGGGTCAACACTGAAGCTTTCTTT. Full variable domain (remainder filled in from reference TRBV5-1 and TRBJ1-1): KAGVTQTPRYLIKTRGQQVTLSCSPISGHRSVSWYQQTPGQGLQFLFEYFSETQRNKGNFPGRFSGRQFSNSRSEMNVSTLELGDSALYLCASSISSGVNTEAFFGQGTRLTVV.

This chain connects TRBV6-5 to TRBJ2-7; the D is unclear. The length of the CDR3 is 11 residues. Trimming shortened V by 4 bases and J by 3 bases, and 4 bases separated the two germline ends. Germline-derived CDR1 and CDR2 are MNHEY and SVGAGI. As DNA, the CDR3 is TGTGCCAGCAGTTCCCACTACGAGCAGTACTTC. Its protein product is CASSSHYEQYF.

The gene calls are TRBV4-1 and TRBJ1-4; no clear D. The length of the CDR3 is 16 residues. Trimming removed 2 bases from V and 2 bases from J, with 12 bases in between. The germline CDR1 and CDR2 sequences are MGHRA and YSYEKL. The CDR3 DNA is TGCGCCAGCAGCCAACTCTTCGGGGAGACTAATGAAAAACTGTTTTTT. Its protein product is CASSQLFGETNEKLFF.

The chain recombines TRBV5-1 with TRBJ1-6; D unclear. V lost 5 bases, J lost 7 bases, and 16 bases lay in between. The CDR3 length is 15 residues. The germline CDR1 and CDR2 sequences are SGHRS and YFSETQ. The CDR3 region has the DNA TGCGCCAGCAGTTACGATGCGGGGTTGAATTCACCCCTCCACTTT. Encoded protein: CASSYDAGLNSPLHF.

The chain carries TRBV6-5 and TRBJ2-7; 11 bases are shared with TRBD2. The junction had 1 base not matched to a gene; V was cut back by 3 bases and J by 0 bases. CDR3 length: 15 residues. CDR1 is MNHEY and CDR2 is SVGAGI in the germline V gene. In DNA, the CDR3 is TGTGCCAGCAGTTATAGCGGGAGGGCCTCCTACGAGCAGTACTTC. Encoded protein: CASSYSGRASYEQYF.

The chain carries TRBV28 and TRBJ1-6; D is perhaps TRBD1 (5 bases). Germline CDR1 and CDR2: MDHEN and SYDVKM. Trimming pared 1 base from V and 0 bases from J, leaving 10 bases between. The CDR3 consists of 17 residues. The CDR3 DNA reads TGTGCCAGCAGTTTATCAGGGATAAGCTCCTATAATTCACCCCTCCACTTT. Translated, it gives CASSLSGISSYNSPLHF.

The chain carries TRBV6-2 or TRBV6-3 and TRBJ2-1, with 10 bases matching TRBD2. Trimming took 0 bases from V and 10 from J; bases not matched to a gene: 9. CDR1 and CDR2 (germline): MNHEY, SVGEGT. The CDR3 contains 16 residues. CDR3 loop: CASSYSAAGGLYEQFF. CDR3 DNA sequence: TGTGCCAGCAGTTACTCCGCAGCGGGGGGGCTTTACGAGCAGTTCTTC.

The J gene is TRBJ2-5, the V gene TRBV6-5; unclear D gene. V was clipped by 5 bases and J by 2 bases, with 9 bases between them. Germline V gene sequence: CDR1 MNHEY, CDR2 SVGAGI. CDR3 length: 13 amino acids. The CDR3 region has the DNA TGTGCCAGCAGTATGCGTGAGCAAGAGACCCAGTACTTC. Protein product: CASSMREQETQYF.

In its sample, this clone was seen once. The chain combines TRBV27 with TRBJ2-7; the D gene is possibly TRBD1 (6 bases). Between the trimmed V and J ends, which lost 8 bases and 4 bases, there was a span of 18 bases. This CDR3 is 14 amino acids long. CDR1 and CDR2 (germline): MNHEY, SMNVEV (reference sequence). DNA of the CDR3: TGTGCCAGCCAAAAGGGGGACAACACTTACGAGCAGTACTTC. Amino acids: CASQKGDNTYEQYF.

The genes are TRBV7-2 and TRBJ2-7, with 10 bases identical to TRBD1. The CDR3 is 16 residues long. Germline V gene sequence: CDR1 SGHTA, CDR2 FQGNSA. J lost 2 bases, V lost 5 bases, and 9 bases had no gene match. Here the CDR3 DNA reads TGTGCCAGCAGCCTGGACAGGGGGTTGAAAACCTACGAGCAGTACTTC. Encoded protein: CASSLDRGLKTYEQYF.

The J gene is TRBJ2-3, the V gene TRBV5-1; 7 bases fit TRBD2. CDR3 length: 16 residues. Per the germline V gene, CDR1 is SGHRS and CDR2 is YFSETQ. The V segment lost 2 bases and the J segment 2 bases; nucleotides outside the gene matches: 8. CDR3 coding DNA: TGCGCCAGCAGCTTTCTCGGGGGGTCATACACAGATACGCAGTATTTT. This translates into CASSFLGGSYTDTQYF.

This chain uses TRBV27 with TRBJ2-7, with unresolved D. The CDR3 spans 14 residues. Trimming took 3 bases from V and 1 from J, leaving 10 bases between them. The germline gives CDR1 MNHEY, CDR2 SMNVEV (reference sequence). DNA for the CDR3: TGTGCCAGCAGTTTTACCGATGCGTCCTACGAGCAGTACTTC. Its translation is CASSFTDASYEQYF.

The rearrangement uses TRBV29-1 and TRBJ1-2; TRBD1 might be the D (6 bases). CDR3 length: 12 residues. In germline, CDR1 is SQVTM, CDR2 ANQGSEA. The germline V and J ends were trimmed by 7 bases and 8 bases, with 17 bases remaining between them. The CDR3 DNA sequence: TGCAGCGCAGAAGGGACATCTCCCGGCTACACCTTC. Translated, it gives CSAEGTSPGYTF.